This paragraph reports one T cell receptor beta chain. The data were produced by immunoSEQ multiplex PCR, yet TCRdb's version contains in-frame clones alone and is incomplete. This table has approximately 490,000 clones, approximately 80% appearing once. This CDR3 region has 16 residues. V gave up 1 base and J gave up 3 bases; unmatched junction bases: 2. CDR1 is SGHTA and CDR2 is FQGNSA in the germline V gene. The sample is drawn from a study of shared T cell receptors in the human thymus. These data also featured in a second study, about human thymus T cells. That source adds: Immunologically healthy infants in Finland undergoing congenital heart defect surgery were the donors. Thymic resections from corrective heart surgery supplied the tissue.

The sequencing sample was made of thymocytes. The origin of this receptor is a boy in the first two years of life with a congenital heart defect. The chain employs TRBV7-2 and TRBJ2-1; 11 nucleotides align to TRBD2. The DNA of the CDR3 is TGTGCCAGCAGCTTAGGGCTAGCGGGAGGCTACAATGAGCAGTTCTTC. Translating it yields CASSLGLAGGYNEQFF.